The next 2 T cell receptor beta chains were all read from a single sample in a study of T cell responses to AZD1222 COVID-19 vaccine. This table comes from immunoSEQ multiplex PCR, and its TCRdb copy is limited to in-frame clones, with some not included. Of some 99,000 clones listed, approximately 88% are singletons. The sequences come from peripheral blood, collected 28 days after the second AZD1222 dose. The receptors stem from an adult who received the AZD1222 COVID-19 vaccine.

This clone was detected a few times. The chain recombines TRBV5-1 with TRBJ1-2; unclear D gene. Germline V gene sequence: CDR1 SGHRS, CDR2 YFSETQ. The CDR3 is 13 amino acids. Trimming stripped 0 bases from V and 2 bases from J, with 5 bases between. This CDR3 is CASSLVGNYGYTF. The DNA of the CDR3 is TGCGCCAGCAGCTTGGTTGGGAACTATGGCTACACCTTC.

This clone has only a few counts. Its ends do not fully match the called genes, so a read error is possible. The V gene is TRBV7-9, the J gene TRBJ2-2; TRBD2 matches 10 bases. This CDR3 region has 15 residues. Germline V CDR1 and CDR2: SEHNR, FQNEAQ (reference sequence). This CDR3 reads CASSLAGVDTGELFF. In nucleotides, the CDR3 is TGTGCCAGCAGCCTAGCGGGAGTGGACACCGGGGAGCTGTTTTTT.